This TCR beta chain was retrieved from a study of cytomegalovirus exposure and HLA in healthy donors. Study at large: Samples from HLA-typed donors yielded around 79 million unique TCRs in an early data release.

PCR used 60 Vbeta primers and 13 Jbeta primers. The protocol was immunoSEQ multiplex PCR, while the TCRdb copy is restricted to in-frame clones and leaves out a portion. The sample has roughly 150,000 clones; roughly 80% are singletons. As concerns this clone: The antigen remains unidentified.

Trimming left V 0 bases short and J 1 base short, with 12 bases between. CDR3 size: 16 residues. Germline V gene lookup returns CDR1 SGHVS and CDR2 FNYEAQ. General observations from the study: What was likely a sequencing artifact was a cluster of highly shared sequence variants. A later analysis linked a missense variant in DCLRE1C to the trimming of TCR beta V and J genes.

The sequencing input was PBMCs. This TCR was recovered from a female donor in good health and CMV-seronegative. The chain is built from TRBV7-6 and TRBJ1-1, with D unclear. CDR3 loop: CASSLAGRVGNTEAFF. The CDR3 coding sequence is TGTGCCAGCAGCTTAGCGGGCAGAGTAGGGAACACTGAAGCTTTCTTT.